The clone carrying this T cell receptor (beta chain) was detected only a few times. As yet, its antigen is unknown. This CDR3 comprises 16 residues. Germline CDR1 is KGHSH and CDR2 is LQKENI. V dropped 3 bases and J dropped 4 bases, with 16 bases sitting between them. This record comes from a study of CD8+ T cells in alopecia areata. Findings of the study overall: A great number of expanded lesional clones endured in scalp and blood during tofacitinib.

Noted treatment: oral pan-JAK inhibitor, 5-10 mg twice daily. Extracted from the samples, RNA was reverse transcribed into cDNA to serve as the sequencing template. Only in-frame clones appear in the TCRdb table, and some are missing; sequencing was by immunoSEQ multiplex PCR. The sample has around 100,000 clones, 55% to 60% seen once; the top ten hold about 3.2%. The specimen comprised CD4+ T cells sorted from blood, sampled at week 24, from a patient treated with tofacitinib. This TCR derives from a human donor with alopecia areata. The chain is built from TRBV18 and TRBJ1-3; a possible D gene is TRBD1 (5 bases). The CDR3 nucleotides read TGTGCCAGCTCACCTAATACAGGTCGGACGGGAAACACCATATATTTT. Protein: CASSPNTGRTGNTIYF.